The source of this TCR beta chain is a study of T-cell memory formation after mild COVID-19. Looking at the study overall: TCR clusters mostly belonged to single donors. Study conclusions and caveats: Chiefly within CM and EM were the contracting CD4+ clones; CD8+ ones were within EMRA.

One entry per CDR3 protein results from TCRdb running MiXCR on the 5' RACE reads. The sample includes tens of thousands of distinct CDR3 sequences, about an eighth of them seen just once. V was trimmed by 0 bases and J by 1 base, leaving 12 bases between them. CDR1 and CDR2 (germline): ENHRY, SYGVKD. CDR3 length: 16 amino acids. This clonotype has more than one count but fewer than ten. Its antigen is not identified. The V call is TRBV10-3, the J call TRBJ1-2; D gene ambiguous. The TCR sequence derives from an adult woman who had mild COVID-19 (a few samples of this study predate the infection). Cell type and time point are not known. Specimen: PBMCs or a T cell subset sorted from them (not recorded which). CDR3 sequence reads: CAISESSREVNYGYTF. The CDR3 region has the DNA TGTGCCATCAGTGAGTCGAGTCGAGAGGTTAACTATGGCTACACCTTC.